This entry features one TCR beta chain sequence. Its antigen is unidentified. Looked up from germline, CDR1 is MNHNS and CDR2 is SASEGT. There are 17 residues in the CDR3. V gave up 6 bases and J gave up 5 bases; unmatched junction bases: 15. The data were taken from a study of regulatory T cells in long-lasting Graves disease. About the study: A definition of persistent Graves' disease required over 5 years of antithyroid drugs plus positive TSH receptor antibodies. Regarding the study as a whole: Persistent disease was associated with favored TRBV28 usage and with favored use of TRBJ1-2 and TRBJ2-5.

To make TCR beta libraries, researchers used iRepertoire HTBI primers and Arm-PCR of CDR3 regions. TCRdb used MiXCR to reprocess the multiplex PCR reads, holding one entry per CDR3 protein. This table holds 650,000 to 700,000 distinct CDR3 sequences, roughly 30% found once. Time point: persistent/refractory GD, antithyroid drugs over 5 years with positive TRAb. Construction of the TCR library relied on RNA isolated from PBMCs. The chain combines TRBV6-1 with TRBJ1-1; 10 bases match TRBD1. Sample: peripheral blood mononuclear cells (PBMCs), taken when the disease was refractory, from a patient treated with antithyroid drugs. This clonotype originated in a female donor with Graves disease. For the CDR3, the DNA is TGTGCCAGCAGCCCCCGGGGACAGGGGTTAGTGGGGACTGAAGCTTTCTTT. As protein: CASSPRGQGLVGTEAFF.